The clone carrying this T cell receptor (beta chain) has only a few counts. V lost 8 bases to trimming and J lost 5 bases; unmatched junction nucleotides: 16. The CDR3 length is 16 residues. Germline values: CDR1 SNHLY, CDR2 FYNNEI. The authors extracted RNA and reverse transcribed it into cDNA as the sequencing template. Only in-frame clones appear in the TCRdb table, and some are missing; sequencing was by immunoSEQ multiplex PCR. The data hold 55,000 to 70,000 clones, with around 49% observed a single time. The source of the sample is a study of CD8+ T cells in alopecia areata. The TCR comes from a human donor with alopecia areata. The chain links TRBV2 to TRBJ2-7; TRBD1 matches 9 bases. Material: CD8+ T cells sorted from blood, obtained at week 0. The DNA of the CDR3 is TGTGCCAGCTCCCCGGAGAGGATGGGGACAGGGCACGAGCAGTACTTC. Protein: CASSPERMGTGHEQYF.